This T cell receptor (beta chain) stems from a study of blood T cell repertoires in COVID-19. Background on the study: PBMCs, B-cell-depleted T cells, or T cells provided the cDNA or gDNA that made up the material.

This CDR3 region has 12 residues. Trimming pared 2 bases from V and 8 bases from J, leaving 9 bases between. CDR1 is LGHDT and CDR2 is YNNKEL in the germline V gene (reference sequence). Original analysis: Reference gene primer amplification gave nucleated cell count estimates. The protocol was immunoSEQ multiplex PCR, while the TCRdb copy is restricted to in-frame clones and leaves out a portion. The V and J calls and clone size are taken from that table; D and trimming were inferred from the DNA. Of approximately 210,000 clones listed, about 90% are singletons. The rearrangement uses TRBV3-1 (or the pseudogene TRBV3-2) and TRBJ1-2; D is undetermined. The receptor was derived from a man in his late teens or twenties with active or convalescent COVID-19. What was sequenced was peripheral blood. The CDR3 protein is CASSQRGRGYTF. CDR3 sequence (DNA): TGTGCCAGCAGCCAACGGGGAAGGGGCTACACCTTC.